The rows below give T cell receptor beta chains drawn from one sample of a study of cytomegalovirus exposure and HLA in healthy donors. TCRdb's copy holds only in-frame clones and misses some; the assay was immunoSEQ multiplex PCR. The sample has 100,000 to 150,000 clones; about 76% are singletons. The sequencing input was PBMCs. All receptors come from a man aged 40-49 years in good health and CMV-seropositive. Both conserved end residues are part of each CDR3. The D gene is left open where the match is weak. Not all rows give a size; the values are once, few, many and, for expanded clones, a class.

J,V,D,size,DNA,CDR3
TRBJ2-6,TRBV5-5,TRBD1,NA,TGTGCCAGCAGCTGGGGTCCGGGACAGCTTCTCTCTGGGGCCAACGTCCTGACTTTC,CASSWGPGQLLSGANVLTF
TRBJ2-1,TRBV28,NA,NA,TGTGCCAGCAGTTTATGGGGGGGGCACAATGAGCAGTTCTTC,CASSLWGGHNEQFF
TRBJ2-5,TRBV4-1,TRBD1,NA,TGCGCCAGCAGCCCACAGGGGCAAGAGACCCAGTACTTC,CASSPQGQETQYF
TRBJ1-5,TRBV28,TRBD1,NA,TGTGCCACCCTCCGGGACAGGGGAGGGAATCAGCCCCAGCATTTT,CATLRDRGGNQPQHF
TRBJ2-7,TRBV6-5,NA,NA,TGTGCCAGCAGTTACCAGGGGACGGGCTACGAGCAGTACTTC,CASSYQGTGYEQYF
TRBJ2-1,TRBV16,TRBD1,NA,TGTGCCAGCAGCCAGCGACAGAAATGGGGACAGGGGGCGACTAATACCTACAATGAGCAGTTCTTC,CASSQRQKWGQGATNTYNEQFF
TRBJ1-4,TRBV5-1,NA,NA,TGCGCCAGCAGCGCAACAGGGAAGGGTAATGAAAAACTGTTTTTT,CASSATGKGNEKLFF
TRBJ1-6,TRBV2,NA,NA,TGTGCCAGCAGTGAACAGGGGCCGGAGAGTTCACCCCTCCACTTT,CASSEQGPESSPLHF
TRBJ2-7,TRBV4-1,NA,few,TGCGCCAGCAGCCAAGGGGGCTGGAGCTCCTACGAGCAGTACTTC,CASSQGGWSSYEQYF
TRBJ2-7,TRBV5-4,TRBD2,NA,TGTGCCAGCAGCCTTACGGCGGGAGGGCTAGACGAGCAGTACTTC,CASSLTAGGLDEQYF
TRBJ1-5,TRBV18,TRBD1,once,TGTGCCAGCTCACCAGGGACAGGGTCTGTTCAGCCCCAGCATTTT,CASSPGTGSVQPQHF
TRBJ2-4,TRBV5-1,TRBD1,NA,TGCGCCAGCAGCTTGGAAGGGACAGATGCAAAAAACATTCAGTACTTC,CASSLEGTDAKNIQYF
TRBJ1-5,TRBV7-8,TRBD1,NA,TGTGCCAGCAGCACGGGACAGGGAGGCAATCAGCCCCAGCATTTT,CASSTGQGGNQPQHF
TRBJ2-1,TRBV5-1,NA,NA,TGCGCCAGCAGCTGGGGCGGGGACTACAATGAGCAGTTCTTC,CASSWGGDYNEQFF
TRBJ1-1,TRBV9,NA,NA,TGTGCCAGCAGCGTCCGCCCGGACAGCCTGAACACTGAAGCTTTCTTT,CASSVRPDSLNTEAFF
TRBJ2-2,TRBV19,TRBD1,NA,TGTGCCAGTAGACAGACAGGGGTCACCGGGGAGCTGTTTTTT,CASRQTGVTGELFF
TRBJ2-7,TRBV29-1,TRBD1,NA,TGCAGCGTTCGGACAGGGGGAATCAACTACGAGCAGTACTTC,CSVRTGGINYEQYF
TRBJ2-2,TRBV30,NA,NA,TGTGCCTGGAGTGTACTTCTTTGGAGATCGAACACCGGGGAGCTGTTTTTT,CAWSVLLWRSNTGELFF
TRBJ2-3,TRBV5-4,TRBD1,NA,TGTGCCAGCAGCTTAAGGGACAGGGGTGATACGCAGTATTTT,CASSLRDRGDTQYF
TRBJ1-6,TRBV11-2,TRBD1,NA,TGTGCCAGCAGCTTACAGGGGGGATCACCCCTCCACTTT,CASSLQGGSPLHF
TRBJ1-5,TRBV6-1,NA,few,TGTGCCAGCAGTGATCAGGGTCGGGACATTAATCAGCCCCAGCATTTT,CASSDQGRDINQPQHF
TRBJ1-1,TRBV7-8,TRBD1,NA,TGTGCCAGCAGCTTAGCGACAGGGTTTGATGAAGCTTTCTTT,CASSLATGFDEAFF
TRBJ2-7,TRBV6-5,NA,NA,TGTGCCAGCAGTTACTCGGCAGGGCCACCCCTTCCGGGGCAGTACTTC,CASSYSAGPPLPGQYF
TRBJ1-6,TRBV6-1,NA,NA,TGTGCCAGCAGGCTTCAACCGGTTGATTCACCCCTCCACTTT,CASRLQPVDSPLHF
TRBJ2-5,TRBV5-1,TRBD1,NA,TGCGCCAGCAGCATCTCCGGGACAGGGGGCCAAGAGACCCAGTACTTC,CASSISGTGGQETQYF
TRBJ1-4,TRBV7-8,NA,NA,TGTGCCAGCAGCTCCAACAGGGTGCTTACTAATGAAAAACTGTTTTTT,CASSSNRVLTNEKLFF
TRBJ2-6,TRBV28,NA,NA,TGTGCCAGCAGTTTGTCAGGGCCCCTCAACGTCCTGACTTTC,CASSLSGPLNVLTF
TRBJ1-1,TRBV16,NA,NA,TGTGCCAGCAGCCAATCGATTGTAGGGGCCACTGAAGCTTTCTTT,CASSQSIVGATEAFF
TRBJ1-4,TRBV2,NA,NA,TGTGCCAGCAGTGGGGGAAGGGAGGAAAAACTGTTTTTT,CASSGGREEKLFF
TRBJ1-2,TRBV14,NA,NA,TGTGCCAGCAGCCAAGATGGAGCAGGGAAGGGGTATGGCTACACCTTC,CASSQDGAGKGYGYTF
TRBJ2-2,TRBV11-2,NA,NA,TGTGCCAGCAGCTTAGGACTGATGAACACCGGGGAGCTGTTTTTT,CASSLGLMNTGELFF
TRBJ1-2,TRBV2,NA,NA,TGTGCCAGCAGACAGTCTAACTATGGCTACACCTTC,CASRQSNYGYTF
TRBJ2-1,TRBV5-4,NA,once,TGTGCCAGCAGCTTGGAGGACAGAGGGGGTTACAATGAGCAGTTCTTC,CASSLEDRGGYNEQFF
TRBJ2-7,TRBV19,NA,NA,TGTGCCAGTAGTATTGATAGCTCCTACGAGCAGTACTTC,CASSIDSSYEQYF
TRBJ2-7,TRBV5-1,NA,NA,TGCGCCAGCAGCGGGGGGGGGCTGGGGACCTACGAGCAGTACTTC,CASSGGGLGTYEQYF
TRBJ2-1,TRBV7-6,TRBD1,NA,TGTGCCAGCAGCTCCAATACAGGGGTCAATGAGCAGTTCTTC,CASSSNTGVNEQFF
TRBJ2-3,TRBV11-3,NA,NA,TGTGCCAGCAGCTTAGGGCGGAGCACAGATACGCAGTATTTT,CASSLGRSTDTQYF
TRBJ2-7,TRBV7-9,NA,NA,TGTGCCAGCAGCTCCGTAGGGGAGGACGAGCAGTACTTC,CASSSVGEDEQYF
TRBJ2-1,TRBV4-2,NA,few,TGTGCCAGCAGCCAAGTCAGTAAAACCTACAATGAGCAGTTCTTC,CASSQVSKTYNEQFF
TRBJ2-7,TRBV30,NA,NA,TGTGCCTGGAGTTCCTCCTCCTCAGGGCGGCAGTACTTC,CAWSSSSSGRQYF
TRBJ1-2,TRBV6-5,TRBD1,NA,TGTGCCACCAACCAGCCCGGGACAGCGGACACCTTC,CATNQPGTADTF
TRBJ2-1,TRBV5-1,TRBD2,few,TGCGCCAGCAGCCGACTAGCGACCTCCTACAATGAGCAGTTCTTC,CASSRLATSYNEQFF
TRBJ2-7,TRBV6-5,TRBD2,NA,TGTGCCAGCAGGGGCGGGGGCTACGAGCAGTACTTC,CASRGGGYEQYF
TRBJ1-1,TRBV28,NA,NA,TGTGCCAGCATGGGTTCACAGCAAGCTTTCTTT,CASMGSQQAFF
TRBJ1-2,TRBV5-6,TRBD1,NA,TGTGCCAGCAGCCCCGCGGGGACAGGGAACTATGGCTACACCTTC,CASSPAGTGNYGYTF
TRBJ2-1,TRBV5-1,TRBD2,few,TGCGCCAGCACCCTAGCGGGGGGCCGAAACAATGAGCAGTTCTTC,CASTLAGGRNNEQFF
TRBJ2-1,TRBV12-5,TRBD1,few,TGTGCTAGTGGTTTGGCCGGGACAGCCCAGAATGAGCAGTTCTTC,CASGLAGTAQNEQFF
TRBJ1-1,TRBV19,NA,NA,TGTGCCAGTACCCCGCCGGAGGGGAAGACTGAAGCTTTCTTT,CASTPPEGKTEAFF
TRBJ2-1,TRBV28,TRBD2,NA,TGTGCCAGCAAGTCGGGAGGCATCTCCTACAATGAGCAGTTCTTC,CASKSGGISYNEQFF
TRBJ2-7,TRBV28,NA,NA,TGTGCCAGCAGTCAGAGGTCCTACGAGCAGTACTTC,CASSQRSYEQYF
TRBJ2-3,TRBV19,TRBD1,NA,TGTGCCAGTAGTATGAACAGGGGAAGCACAGATACGCAGTATTTT,CASSMNRGSTDTQYF
TRBJ1-1,TRBV18,TRBD1,NA,TGTGCCAGCTCACTATACCGGGACAGGGAAACTTTCTTT,CASSLYRDRETFF
TRBJ1-2,TRBV6-4,TRBD1,NA,TGTGCCAGCAGTCGGACAGGGGAAGATTATGGCTACACCTTC,CASSRTGEDYGYTF
TRBJ1-5,TRBV6-6,TRBD1,NA,TGTGCCAGCAGTTCTCCCGGACAGGGAATCCAGCCCCAGCATTTT,CASSSPGQGIQPQHF
TRBJ2-1,TRBV28,TRBD2,NA,TGTGCCAGCAGTTTCTCAACTAGCGGGAGACTTCACAATGAGCAGTTCTTC,CASSFSTSGRLHNEQFF